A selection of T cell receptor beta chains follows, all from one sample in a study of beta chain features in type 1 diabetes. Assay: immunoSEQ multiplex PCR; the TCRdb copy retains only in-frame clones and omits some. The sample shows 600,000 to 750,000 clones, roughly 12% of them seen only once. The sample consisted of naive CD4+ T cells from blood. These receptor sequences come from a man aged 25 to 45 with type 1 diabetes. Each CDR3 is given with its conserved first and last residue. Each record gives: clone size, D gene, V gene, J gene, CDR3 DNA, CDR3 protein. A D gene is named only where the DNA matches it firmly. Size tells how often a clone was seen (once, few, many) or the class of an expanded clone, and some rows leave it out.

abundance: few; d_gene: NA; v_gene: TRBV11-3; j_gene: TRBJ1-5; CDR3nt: TGTGCCAGCAGCTTAGATGGTGGAAGCGGCCAGCCCCAGCATTTT; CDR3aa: CASSLDGGSGQPQHF
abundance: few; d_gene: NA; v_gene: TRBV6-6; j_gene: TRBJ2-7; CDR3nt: TGTGCCAGCAGCCCCCAGGACTACGAGCAGTACTTC; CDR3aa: CASSPQDYEQYF
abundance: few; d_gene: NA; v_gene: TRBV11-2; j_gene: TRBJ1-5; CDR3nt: TGTGCCAGCAGCTCGTACAGTAGCAATCAGCCCCAGCATTTT; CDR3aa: CASSSYSSNQPQHF
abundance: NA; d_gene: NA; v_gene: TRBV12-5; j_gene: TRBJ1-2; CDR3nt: TGTGCTAGTGGCCCGGGGACCTATGGCTACACCTTC; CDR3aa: CASGPGTYGYTF
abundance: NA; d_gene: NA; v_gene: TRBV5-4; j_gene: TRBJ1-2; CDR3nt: TGTGCCAGCAGTTTGGACGGAGCCTATGGCTACACCTTC; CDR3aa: CASSLDGAYGYTF
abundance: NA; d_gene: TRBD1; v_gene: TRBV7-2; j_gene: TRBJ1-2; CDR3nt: TGTGCCAGCAGCCGCCCGACAGGGAAGTATGGCTACACCTTC; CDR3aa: CASSRPTGKYGYTF
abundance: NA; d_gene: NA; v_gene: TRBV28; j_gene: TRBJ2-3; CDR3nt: TGTGCCAGCAAGACAGCCACAGATACGCAGTATTTT; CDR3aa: CASKTATDTQYF
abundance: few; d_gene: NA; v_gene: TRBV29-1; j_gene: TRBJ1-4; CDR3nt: TGCAGCGTTGACGAAGGGGCAGGTGAAAAACTGTTTTTT; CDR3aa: CSVDEGAGEKLFF
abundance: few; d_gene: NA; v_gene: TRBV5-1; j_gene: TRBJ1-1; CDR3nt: TGCGCCAGCAGCTTGAGCAGGGATCTGAACACTGAAGCTTTCTTT; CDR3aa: CASSLSRDLNTEAFF
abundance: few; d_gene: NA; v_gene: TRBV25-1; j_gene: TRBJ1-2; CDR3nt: TGTGCCAGCAGTCCTAGAGCGGGCGCCGCTGAGAGCCCTGGCTACACCTTC; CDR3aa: CASSPRAGAAESPGYTF
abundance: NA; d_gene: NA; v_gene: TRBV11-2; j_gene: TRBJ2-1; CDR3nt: TGTGCCAGCAGCTTAGATCTAGGATTCAATGAGCAGTTCTTC; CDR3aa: CASSLDLGFNEQFF
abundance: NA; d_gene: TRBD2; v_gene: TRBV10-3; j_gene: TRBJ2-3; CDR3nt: TGTGCCATCGGGTTAGCGGGGTCGGGGCAGTATTTT; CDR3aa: CAIGLAGSGQYF
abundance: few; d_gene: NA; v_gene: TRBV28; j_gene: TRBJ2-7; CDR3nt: TGTGCCAGCAGTTTAGGGGTACGCGAGCAGTACTTC; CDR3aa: CASSLGVREQYF
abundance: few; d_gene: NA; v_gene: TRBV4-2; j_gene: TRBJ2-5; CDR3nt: TGTGCCAGCAGCCAAGCGCAGCAAGAGACCCAGTACTTC; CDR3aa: CASSQAQQETQYF
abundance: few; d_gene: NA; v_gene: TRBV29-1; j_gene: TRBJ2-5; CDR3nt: TGCAGCGTTGATTCGGGGGCAGGGGTCCAAGAGACCCAGTACTTC; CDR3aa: CSVDSGAGVQETQYF
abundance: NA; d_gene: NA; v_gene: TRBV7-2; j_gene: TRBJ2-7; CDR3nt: TGTGCCAGCAGCTTAGCGCGCCTCTCAGACGAGCAGTACTTC; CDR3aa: CASSLARLSDEQYF
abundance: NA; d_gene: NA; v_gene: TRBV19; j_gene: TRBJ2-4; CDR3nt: TGTGCCAGTAGTGAACTCGGGGCCAAAAACATTCAGTACTTC; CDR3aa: CASSELGAKNIQYF
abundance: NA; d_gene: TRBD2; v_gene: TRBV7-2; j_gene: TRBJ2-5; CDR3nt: TGTGCCAGCAGCTTTGGGGGGGGAGTCCGTCGGGAGACCCAGTACTTC; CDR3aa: CASSFGGGVRRETQYF
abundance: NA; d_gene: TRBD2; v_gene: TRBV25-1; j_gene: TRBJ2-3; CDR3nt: TGTGCCAGCAGTGAAGAGGGGAGGGGCACAGATACGCAGTATTTT; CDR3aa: CASSEEGRGTDTQYF
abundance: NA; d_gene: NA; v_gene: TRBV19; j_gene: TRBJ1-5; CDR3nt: TGTGCCAGTAGTGTATACGGGGGCAATCAGCCCCAGCATTTT; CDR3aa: CASSVYGGNQPQHF
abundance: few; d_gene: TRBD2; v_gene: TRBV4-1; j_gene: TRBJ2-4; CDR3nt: TGCGCCAGCAGCTCGGGGGGGAGCAAAAACATTCAGTACTTC; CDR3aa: CASSSGGSKNIQYF
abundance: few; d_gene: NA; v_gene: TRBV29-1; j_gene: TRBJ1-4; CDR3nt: TGCAGCGTTTTAGAATCGCCCAATGAAAAACTGTTTTTT; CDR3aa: CSVLESPNEKLFF
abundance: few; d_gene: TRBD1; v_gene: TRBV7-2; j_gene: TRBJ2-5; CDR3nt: TGTGCCAGCAGCTTAAACAGGGGGCAAGAGACCCAGTACTTC; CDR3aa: CASSLNRGQETQYF
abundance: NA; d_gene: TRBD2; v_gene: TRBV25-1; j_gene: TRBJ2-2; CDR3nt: TGTGCCAGCGGTCTAGCGGGGAACACCGGGGAGCTGTTTTTT; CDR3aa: CASGLAGNTGELFF
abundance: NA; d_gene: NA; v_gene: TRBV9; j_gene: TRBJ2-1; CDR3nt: TGTGCCAGCAGCCCAGAAGGGGGTTCCTACAATGAGCAGTTCTTC; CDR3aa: CASSPEGGSYNEQFF
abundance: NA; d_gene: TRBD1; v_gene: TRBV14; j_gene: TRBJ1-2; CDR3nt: TGTGCCAGCAGCCAAGGGATAGGGGGCAAGACTAACTATGGCTACACCTTC; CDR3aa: CASSQGIGGKTNYGYTF
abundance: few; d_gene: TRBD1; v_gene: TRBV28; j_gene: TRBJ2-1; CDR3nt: TGTGCCAGCAGTTCATCAGGGACAGGGAAATATGAGCAGTTCTTC; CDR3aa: CASSSSGTGKYEQFF
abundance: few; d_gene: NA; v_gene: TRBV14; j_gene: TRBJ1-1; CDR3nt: TGTGCCAGCCGGTCCGGGGGTAAAGTCACTGAAGCTTTCTTT; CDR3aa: CASRSGGKVTEAFF
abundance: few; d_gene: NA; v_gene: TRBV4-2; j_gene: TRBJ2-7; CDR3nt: TGTGCCAGCAGCCCCCGAGACCAACAGGGTCAAGAGCAGTACTTC; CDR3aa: CASSPRDQQGQEQYF
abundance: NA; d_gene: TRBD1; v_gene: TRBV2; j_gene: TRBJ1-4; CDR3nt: TGTGCCAGCAGTGATTCCCGGGACAGGGGAGCTGAAAAACTGTTTTTT; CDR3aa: CASSDSRDRGAEKLFF
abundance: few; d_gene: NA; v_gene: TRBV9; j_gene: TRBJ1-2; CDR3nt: TGTGCCAGCAGCGTAACAGGGTTAGAAGGCTACACCTTC; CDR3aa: CASSVTGLEGYTF
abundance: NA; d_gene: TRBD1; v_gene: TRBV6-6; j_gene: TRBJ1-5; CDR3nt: TGTGCCAGCAGTTACCCGGGACAGGACCTGGGGCCCCAGCATTTT; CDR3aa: CASSYPGQDLGPQHF
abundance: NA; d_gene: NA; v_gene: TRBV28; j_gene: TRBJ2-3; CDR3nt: TGTGCCAGCAGTCCGTGGTCTGGAGGCACAGATACGCAGTATTTT; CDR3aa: CASSPWSGGTDTQYF
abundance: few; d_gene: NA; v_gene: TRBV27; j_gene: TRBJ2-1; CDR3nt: TGTGCCAGCAGTTTATCGACGGGAGTATACAATGAGCAGTTCTTC; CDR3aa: CASSLSTGVYNEQFF
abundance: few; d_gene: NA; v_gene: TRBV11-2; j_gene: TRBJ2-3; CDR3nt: TGTGCCAGCATCCGGGACACGAGCACAGATACGCAGTATTTT; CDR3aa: CASIRDTSTDTQYF
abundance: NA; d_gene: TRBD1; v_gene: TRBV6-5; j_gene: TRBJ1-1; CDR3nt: TGTGCCAGCAGGCGGACAGGGCCCATGAACACTGAAGCTTTCTTT; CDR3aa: CASRRTGPMNTEAFF
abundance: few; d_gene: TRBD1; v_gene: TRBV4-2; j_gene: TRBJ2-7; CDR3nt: TGTGCCAGCAGCCGAGAGGGACAGGGAAACAGAGGTGACGAGCAGTACTTC; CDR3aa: CASSREGQGNRGDEQYF